The 13 T cell receptor beta chains below come from one sample, sequenced in a study of T cells in Graves' hyperthyroidism and ophthalmopathy. Template material for amplifying TCR beta CDR3 regions consisted of RNA transcripts. The HTBI primer set drove a first-round RT-PCR of the TCR CDR3. TCRdb reprocessed the multiplex PCR reads via MiXCR and lists one record per CDR3 protein. The sample yields approximately 270,000 distinct CDR3 sequences, more than 14% seen once. Specimen: blood. These receptors were collected from a woman in her thirties or forties with Graves' hyperthyroidism that later progressed to Graves' ophthalmopathy.

There are a few counts of this clonotype. The chain's CDR3 is CASSIPQGHEQFF. In DNA form, the CDR3 reads TGTGCCAGTAGTATCCCCCAGGGACATGAGCAGTTCTTC. This chain connects TRBV19 to TRBJ2-1, with D perhaps being TRBD1 or TRBD2 (5 bases each). From germline, CDR1 is LNHDA and CDR2 SQIVND (reference sequence). Trimming cost V 3 bases and J 8 bases, with 11 bases left between them. This CDR3 region has 13 residues.

This clonotype has at least ten counts. V gene TRBV14 combines with J gene TRBJ1-5; D call uncertain. The CDR3 loop spans 15 amino acids. In germline, CDR1 is SGHDN, CDR2 FVKESK. The V end was cut by 11 bases, the J end by 0 bases, with 17 bases between. CDR3: CARPALLYSNQPQHF. The DNA of the CDR3 is TGTGCCCGTCCTGCCCTATTATATAGCAATCAGCCCCAGCATTTT.

Comment on this clonotype: The junction and the germline gene differ at one end; a read error may be behind it. The chain carries TRBV3-1 and TRBJ2-5, with D perhaps TRBD2 (5 bases). The CDR3 loop spans 15 amino acids. Germline V lookup: CDR1 LGHDT, CDR2 YNNKEL (reference sequence). CDR3 residues: CASNPGVVEGETQCF. Here the CDR3 DNA reads TGTGCCAGCAACCCCGGGGTAGTCGAGGGAGAGACGCAGTGCTTC.

This clonotype was counted ten times or more. The chain is built from TRBV27 and TRBJ1-4; tentatively, D is TRBD1 (5 bases). CDR1 and CDR2 from the germline V gene are MNHEY and SMNVEV (reference sequence). Trimming pared 1 base from V and 8 bases from J, leaving 11 bases between. The CDR3 is 14 residues long. The CDR3 loop is CASSLFGAEEKLFF. The DNA of the CDR3 is TGTGCCAGCAGTTTATTTGGGGCTGAGGAAAAACTGTTTTTT.

This clonotype was counted many times. The chain combines TRBV20-1 with TRBJ2-7; TRBD2 aligns across 14 bases. The J segment lost 5 bases and the V segment lost 6 bases, leaving 6 bases of the junction unmatched. Germline CDR1 reads DFQATT; CDR2 reads SNEGSKA (reference sequence). The CDR3 sequence is 14 residues long. The CDR3 loop reads CSALQGLAGDEQYF. For the CDR3, the DNA is TGCAGTGCCCTTCAGGGACTAGCGGGAGACGAGCAGTACTTC.

This clonotype was detected many times. This sequence joins TRBV11-2 and TRBJ2-3, with TRBD1 identical over 7 bases. Germline V gene lookup returns CDR1 SGHAT and CDR2 FQNNGV. The CDR3 contains 15 residues. Unmatched junction bases numbered 11, after V lost 5 bases and J lost 6 bases. CDR3 region: CASSPPGTGEDTQYF. For the CDR3, the DNA is TGTGCCAGCAGCCCTCCGGGTACAGGGGAGGATACGCAGTATTTT.

This clonotype has at least ten counts. The rearrangement links TRBV9 to TRBJ1-2; 7 bases line up with TRBD1. Germline V CDR1 and CDR2: SGDLS, YYNGEE. The trim removed 3 bases at V and 3 bases at J, leaving 8 bases unmatched. This CDR3 is built from 15 residues. The CDR3 DNA is TGTGCCAGCAGCGGAAGAACAGGGGCGGACTATGGCTACACCTTC. It specifies CASSGRTGADYGYTF.

Ten or more counts support this clonotype. This chain joins TRBV5-6 and TRBJ2-1; D gene uncertain. Germline CDR1 and CDR2: SGHDT and YYEEEE. Trimming left V 5 bases short and J 8 bases short, with 11 bases between. The CDR3 length is 12 residues. The DNA for the CDR3 is TGTGCCAGCAGTATGTCGTTCGATGAGCAGTTCTTC. The encoded protein is CASSMSFDEQFF.

This clonotype was counted many times. This sequence joins TRBV28 and TRBJ1-5; no reliable D call. This CDR3 comprises 17 residues. Germline-derived CDR1 and CDR2 are MDHEN and SYDVKM. The V end lost 5 bases, the J end lost 6 bases, and 23 bases lay between the germline ends. The chain's CDR3 is CASSQLDDTTAGQPQHF. CDR3 DNA: TGTGCCAGCAGTCAACTCGATGACACCACGGCAGGTCAGCCCCAGCATTTT.

Comments on this clonotype: A read error may produce the germline difference seen at one junction end. The chain recombines TRBV11-3 with TRBJ2-2; D possibly corresponds to TRBD2 (5 bases). The CDR3 sequence is 14 residues long. CDR1 and CDR2 (germline): SGHNT, YENEEA. This CDR3 reads CASSLGQTTGELVF. The CDR3 DNA follows: TGTGCCAGCAGCTTAGGGCAGACCACCGGGGAGCTGGTTTTT. Full variable domain (outside the CDR3, taken from reference TRBV11-3 and TRBJ2-2): EAGVVQSPRYKIIEKKQPVAFWCNPISGHNTLYWYLQNLGQGPELLIRYENEEAVDDSQLPKDRFSAERLKGVDSTLKIQPAELGDSAVYLCASSLGQTTGELVFGEGSRLTVL.

Comments on this clonotype: Since a much larger clone is just one base distant, this may be a read error. The chain links TRBV10-3 to TRBJ1-1; D possibly corresponds to TRBD1 (6 bases). Germline loops: CDR1 ENHRY, CDR2 SYGVKD. CDR3 length equals 15 residues. The CDR3 sequence is CAIRRTETMNTGAFF. CDR3 DNA sequence: TGTGCCATCAGAAGGACAGAAACTATGAACACTGGAGCTTTCTTT.

The V call is TRBV7-9, the J call TRBJ2-5, with TRBD2 matching 14 bases. After removal of 5 bases from V and 4 bases from J, the junction contained 15 bases not matched to a gene. CDR3 length: 19 residues. Germline V CDR1 and CDR2: SEHNR, FQNEAQ (reference sequence). CDR3 sequence: CASSGLTGLAGGASETQYF. DNA for the CDR3: TGTGCCAGCAGCGGCCTAACTGGACTAGCGGGAGGCGCATCAGAGACCCAGTACTTC.

In this sample, this clonotype turned up a few times. CDR3 DNA sequence: TGTGCCAGCAGCCAAGAATACAACCAAGCCTACGAGCAGTACTTC. Translation: CASSQEYNQAYEQYF. This sequence joins TRBV4-2 and TRBJ2-7; no firm D call. Germline assignment: CDR1 LGHNA and CDR2 YNFKEQ. The CDR3 is 15 amino acids. V lost 0 bases and J 2 bases, leaving 11 bases between the germline ends.